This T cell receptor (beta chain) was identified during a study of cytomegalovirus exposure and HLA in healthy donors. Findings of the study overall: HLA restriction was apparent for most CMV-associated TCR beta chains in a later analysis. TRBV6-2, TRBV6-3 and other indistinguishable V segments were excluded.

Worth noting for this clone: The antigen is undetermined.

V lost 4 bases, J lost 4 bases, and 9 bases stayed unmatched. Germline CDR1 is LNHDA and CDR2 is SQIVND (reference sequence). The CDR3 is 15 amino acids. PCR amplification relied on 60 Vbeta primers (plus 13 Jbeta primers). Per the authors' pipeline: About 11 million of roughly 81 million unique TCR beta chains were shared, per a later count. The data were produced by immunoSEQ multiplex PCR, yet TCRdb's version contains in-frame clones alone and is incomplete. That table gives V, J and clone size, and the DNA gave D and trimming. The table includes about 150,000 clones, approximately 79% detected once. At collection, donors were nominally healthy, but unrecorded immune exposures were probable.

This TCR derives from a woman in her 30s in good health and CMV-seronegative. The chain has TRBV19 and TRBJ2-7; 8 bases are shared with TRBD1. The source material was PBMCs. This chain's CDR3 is CASSTGTGWAYEQYF. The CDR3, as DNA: TGTGCCAGTAGTACCGGGACAGGCTGGGCGTACGAGCAGTACTTC.